Listed below are T cell receptor beta chains from one sample, sequenced in a study of blood T cell repertoires in COVID-19. Only in-frame clones appear in the TCRdb table, and some are missing; sequencing was by immunoSEQ multiplex PCR. The sample records roughly 200,000 clones, around nine tenths being singletons. Material: peripheral blood. The receptor source for this set is a man aged 55 to 70 who had recovered from COVID-19. Both conserved end residues are part of each CDR3. Fields, in order: V gene, clone size, CDR3 length, D gene, J gene, CDR3 DNA, CDR3 protein. The D gene is left open where the match is weak. Only some rows state a clone size, as once, few, many or a class for expanded clones.

TRBV19	.	18	TRBD2	TRBJ2-7	TGTGCCAGTAGTATAGACGCCCCCGGGACTAGCGGGGGCTACGAGCAGTACTTC	CASSIDAPGTSGGYEQYF
TRBV14	.	17	TRBD2	TRBJ2-1	TGTGCCAGCAGCCAAGGTCGTTTAGCGGGAGGTGACGGTGAGCAGTTCTTC	CASSQGRLAGGDGEQFF
TRBV2	few	17	TRBD2	TRBJ2-2	TGTGCCAGCAGTGCCGTGACTAGCGGGACCCGCACCGGGGAGCTGTTTTTT	CASSAVTSGTRTGELFF
TRBV5-5	.	16	TRBD1	TRBJ2-2	TGTGCCAGCAGCCCCGGGACAGCCGCTTCCACCGGGGAGCTGTTTTTT	CASSPGTAASTGELFF
TRBV24-1	.	17	TRBD2	TRBJ2-3	TGTGCCACCAGTGATGCGGGACTAGCGGGAGGCTCAGATACGCAGTATTTT	CATSDAGLAGGSDTQYF
TRBV25-1	.	17	TRBD1	TRBJ1-3	TGTGCCAGCAGTGCAACTTCCGGGACAGGGCACGGAAACACCATATATTTT	CASSATSGTGHGNTIYF
TRBV28	.	11	.	TRBJ1-1	TGTGCCAGCACTAACCCCACTGAAGCTTTCTTT	CASTNPTEAFF
TRBV3-1/TRBV3-2	.	14	.	TRBJ1-6	TGTGCCAGCAGCCAAGGTCAGGGCGAATCACCCCTCCACTTT	CASSQGQGESPLHF
TRBV29-1	.	11	TRBD1	TRBJ2-6	TGCAGCGCGGGACAGGGAGGGGTCCTGACTTTC	CSAGQGGVLTF
TRBV28	.	14	.	TRBJ2-1	TGTGCCAGCAGTTCAAACCGTTTACTCAATGAGCAGTTCTTC	CASSSNRLLNEQFF
TRBV29-1	.	12	TRBD1	TRBJ1-2	TGCAGCGTCGGACAGGGGAACTATGGCTACACCTTC	CSVGQGNYGYTF
TRBV30	.	15	.	TRBJ2-1	TGTGCCTGGAGTGTAAACGCGGGGGCCTATAATGAGCAGTTCTTC	CAWSVNAGAYNEQFF
TRBV3-1/TRBV3-2	.	15	.	TRBJ1-2	TGTGCCAGCAGCCAAGCGATGGAGGTCTTTTATGGCTACACCTTC	CASSQAMEVFYGYTF
TRBV28	.	15	.	TRBJ2-5	TGTGCCAGCACCCGAGGATCCAAGGGGAAAGAGACCCAGTACTTC	CASTRGSKGKETQYF
TRBV7-9	few	12	.	TRBJ1-4	TGTGCCACGGGGGGCTCGGATGAAAAACTGTTTTTT	CATGGSDEKLFF
TRBV11-3	.	14	TRBD1	TRBJ2-7	TGTGCCAGCAGCCGGGGACAGGGAACATACGAGCAGTACTTC	CASSRGQGTYEQYF
TRBV20-1	.	13	.	TRBJ2-7	TGCAGTGCTAGTCTTGCCATAGCGCGAGAGCAGTACTTC	CSASLAIAREQYF
TRBV9	.	16	TRBD1	TRBJ2-1	TGTGCCAGCAGCCCGACCGGGGACAGGGCCTACAATGAGCAGTTCTTC	CASSPTGDRAYNEQFF
TRBV5-1	.	16	TRBD2	TRBJ2-4	TGCGCCAGCAGCTTGGGGAGGGAGGGGACCAAAAACATTCAGTACTTC	CASSLGREGTKNIQYF
TRBV2	.	17	TRBD2	TRBJ2-1	TGTGCCAGCAGTGAAGCCCTCAGCGGGGGAGCCTACAATGAGCAGTTCTTC	CASSEALSGGAYNEQFF
TRBV27	.	12	.	TRBJ2-7	TGTGCCAGCAGTCAAGAGGTCTACGAGCAGTACTTC	CASSQEVYEQYF
TRBV3-1/TRBV3-2	few	12	.	TRBJ1-2	TGTGCCAGCAGCCAAGGAGGAAATGGCTACACCTTC	CASSQGGNGYTF
TRBV5-5	.	15	.	TRBJ2-3	TGTGCCAGCAGCTTGTTAGGAGGCCGCACAGATACGCAGTATTTT	CASSLLGGRTDTQYF
TRBV10-3	.	13	.	TRBJ1-2	TGTGCCATCAGTGAGTCACGGGAATATGGCTACACCTTC	CAISESREYGYTF
TRBV7-3	.	15	TRBD1	TRBJ1-6	TGTGCCAGCAGCTTAGCAGGGGGCTATAATTCACCCCTCCACTTT	CASSLAGGYNSPLHF
TRBV29-1	once	15	.	TRBJ1-5	TGCAGCCTAAGGGGCTGCGCGGGGAACGATCAGCCCCAGCATTTT	CSLRGCAGNDQPQHF
TRBV10-3	.	13	.	TRBJ1-5	TGTGCCATCTGGGGAGGGGCAAATCAGCCCCAGCATTTT	CAIWGGANQPQHF
TRBV18	.	15	TRBD1	TRBJ1-2	TGTGCCAGCTCACCACCCTCCTCGGACAGGGCTGGCTACACCTTC	CASSPPSSDRAGYTF
TRBV28	once	18	TRBD1	TRBJ1-3	TGTGCCAGCAGTCCTGGGACAGGGGGCGGGTGGTCTGGAAACACCATATATTTT	CASSPGTGGGWSGNTIYF
TRBV7-3	.	15	.	TRBJ2-7	TGTGCCAGCAGCTTCGAACCGGGGATGACGGGCGAGCAGTACTTC	CASSFEPGMTGEQYF
TRBV7-6	.	19	.	TRBJ1-1	TGTGCCAGCAGCTTAGGCGCCCGAGGCGGCCAGGGGTTGAACACTGAAGCTTTCTTT	CASSLGARGGQGLNTEAFF
TRBV18	.	14	.	TRBJ1-5	TGTGCCAGCTCACCACCTCCAGGGGATCAGCCCCAGCATTTT	CASSPPPGDQPQHF
TRBV19	.	16	.	TRBJ1-1	TGTGCCAGTAGTATTGGAGGGGCGAGTATGAACACTGAAGCTTTCTTT	CASSIGGASMNTEAFF
TRBV2	once	14	.	TRBJ1-2	TGTGCCAGCAGCTCACAAGTCGTGAACTATGGCTACACCTTC	CASSSQVVNYGYTF
TRBV7-3	once	20	TRBD2	TRBJ2-3	TGTGCCAGCAGCTCATGGCCGGAGACTAGCGGGGGGGTGCCTCGGGATACGCAGTATTTT	CASSSWPETSGGVPRDTQYF
TRBV20-1	.	11	.	TRBJ1-1	TGCAGTGCTAGTTACGGGGTTGAAGCTTTCTTT	CSASYGVEAFF
TRBV7-9	few	14	TRBD1	TRBJ2-7	TGTGCCAGCAGCCCAGGGGGGACAGGGGGCGAGCAGTACTTC	CASSPGGTGGEQYF
TRBV9	.	13	.	TRBJ2-7	TGTGCCAGCAGCGTAGGGGGGGAGTACGAGCAGTACTTC	CASSVGGEYEQYF
TRBV3-1/TRBV3-2	.	16	TRBD1	TRBJ2-1	TGTGCCAGCAGCCAACCGGACAGGGCCCTCTACAATGAGCAGTTCTTC	CASSQPDRALYNEQFF
TRBV5-1	few	13	.	TRBJ1-1	TGCGCCAGCAGCTTTCTTGGGGCAGCTGAAGCTTTCTTT	CASSFLGAAEAFF